The rows below give T cell receptor beta chains drawn from one sample of a study of graft-versus-host responses after intestinal transplantation. Only in-frame clones appear in the TCRdb table, and some are missing; sequencing was by immunoSEQ multiplex PCR. The sample yields about 40,000 clones, roughly nine tenths seen once. The sequenced sample was PBMCs, obtained almost 320 days after intestinal transplant. These receptors all come from a human patient who received an intestinal transplant, so some T cells may come from the graft donor. Each CDR3 is given without its conserved first and last residue. Each record gives: V gene, J gene, D gene, CDR3 protein. D genes are given only for firm matches.

v_gene: TRBV5-1
j_gene: TRBJ2-1
d_gene: .
CDR3aa: ASSPPTRPNNEQF

v_gene: TRBV19
j_gene: TRBJ1-5
d_gene: .
CDR3aa: ASRGETGHQPQH

v_gene: TRBV7-2
j_gene: TRBJ2-3
d_gene: TRBD1
CDR3aa: ASSLGQGPDTQY

v_gene: TRBV5-5
j_gene: TRBJ2-7
d_gene: TRBD1
CDR3aa: ASSLEGAPYEQY

v_gene: TRBV7-2
j_gene: TRBJ1-2
d_gene: TRBD1
CDR3aa: ASRRDRGLGYT

v_gene: TRBV10-1
j_gene: TRBJ2-1
d_gene: .
CDR3aa: ASSELFGPQTNEQF

v_gene: TRBV11-2
j_gene: TRBJ1-2
d_gene: .
CDR3aa: ASSLDDWGQYGYT

v_gene: TRBV6-4
j_gene: TRBJ2-1
d_gene: TRBD2
CDR3aa: ASSGVAGGPNEQF

v_gene: TRBV5-1
j_gene: TRBJ1-2
d_gene: .
CDR3aa: ASSLLNYGYT

v_gene: TRBV5-5
j_gene: TRBJ2-2
d_gene: .
CDR3aa: ASSLLTRTTHGELF

v_gene: TRBV5-1
j_gene: TRBJ1-2
d_gene: .
CDR3aa: ASSLDGNGYT

v_gene: TRBV7-3
j_gene: TRBJ2-5
d_gene: TRBD2
CDR3aa: ASSASSGGAVETQY

v_gene: TRBV5-4
j_gene: TRBJ2-7
d_gene: TRBD1
CDR3aa: ASRLGQGVRDEQY

v_gene: TRBV2
j_gene: TRBJ2-7
d_gene: .
CDR3aa: ASSESTSPYEQY

v_gene: TRBV28
j_gene: TRBJ2-1
d_gene: TRBD2
CDR3aa: ASTGLAGPYNEQF

v_gene: TRBV4-2
j_gene: TRBJ2-5
d_gene: TRBD2
CDR3aa: ASSQEGPAGGETQY

v_gene: TRBV29-1
j_gene: TRBJ2-5
d_gene: .
CDR3aa: SVEASAGQETQY

v_gene: TRBV19
j_gene: TRBJ2-5
d_gene: TRBD2
CDR3aa: ASSPGGETQY

v_gene: TRBV7-7
j_gene: TRBJ2-5
d_gene: TRBD2
CDR3aa: ASSLGLAGEETQY

v_gene: TRBV7-3
j_gene: TRBJ2-2
d_gene: TRBD1
CDR3aa: ASSLKQGVTGELF

v_gene: TRBV9
j_gene: TRBJ1-2
d_gene: TRBD1
CDR3aa: ASSVEGSVVGQGVGGDYGYT

v_gene: TRBV2
j_gene: TRBJ1-6
d_gene: .
CDR3aa: ASRKRINSPLH

v_gene: TRBV4-1
j_gene: TRBJ1-2
d_gene: TRBD1
CDR3aa: ASSQDRTGSNYGYT

v_gene: TRBV28
j_gene: TRBJ1-2
d_gene: TRBD1
CDR3aa: AGGQGAKGYT

v_gene: TRBV27
j_gene: TRBJ2-2
d_gene: .
CDR3aa: ASSFLGGPTGELF

v_gene: TRBV28
j_gene: TRBJ2-7
d_gene: TRBD2
CDR3aa: ASSGLAGGARYEQY

v_gene: TRBV5-3
j_gene: TRBJ2-2
d_gene: .
CDR3aa: ARRFRTGRVGELF

v_gene: TRBV18
j_gene: TRBJ1-3
d_gene: .
CDR3aa: ASSRDPRSGNTIY

v_gene: TRBV5-8
j_gene: TRBJ1-5
d_gene: .
CDR3aa: ASSLIGEEQPQH

v_gene: TRBV4-1
j_gene: TRBJ2-1
d_gene: TRBD2
CDR3aa: ASSQAARLASEQF

v_gene: TRBV18
j_gene: TRBJ2-5
d_gene: .
CDR3aa: ASSPPGSLVPRQTQY

v_gene: TRBV28
j_gene: TRBJ1-4
d_gene: TRBD1
CDR3aa: ASSLQGALGKLF

v_gene: TRBV9
j_gene: TRBJ2-3
d_gene: .
CDR3aa: ASSRAGLSTDTQY